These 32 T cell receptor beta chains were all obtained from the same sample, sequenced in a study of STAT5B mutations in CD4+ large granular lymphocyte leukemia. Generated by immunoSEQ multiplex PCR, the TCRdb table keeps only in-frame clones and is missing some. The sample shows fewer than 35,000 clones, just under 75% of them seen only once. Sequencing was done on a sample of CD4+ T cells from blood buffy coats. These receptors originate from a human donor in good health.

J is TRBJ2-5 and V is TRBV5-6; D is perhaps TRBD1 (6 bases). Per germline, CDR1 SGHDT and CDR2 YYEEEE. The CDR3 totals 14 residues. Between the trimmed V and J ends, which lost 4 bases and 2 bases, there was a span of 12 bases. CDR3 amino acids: CASSIGQLQETQYF. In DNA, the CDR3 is TGTGCCAGCAGCATCGGACAGCTTCAAGAGACCCAGTACTTC.

This CDR3 reads CASSLDSLGNYEQYF. The CDR3 DNA reads as TGTGCCAGCAGCTTAGACAGCCTGGGGAACTACGAGCAGTACTTC. This rearrangement joins TRBV7-9 to TRBJ2-7, with D uncertain. CDR3 length equals 15 residues. The germline gives CDR1 SEHNR, CDR2 FQNEAQ (reference sequence). With 1 base removed from V and 3 bases from J, the gap between germline ends came to 13 bases. The whole variable domain, filled in from reference TRBV7-9 and TRBJ2-7, reads DTGVSQNPRHKITKRGQNVTFRCDPISEHNRLYWYRQTLGQGPEFLTYFQNEAQLEKSRLLSDRFSAERPKGSFSTLEIQRTEQGDSAMYLCASSLDSLGNYEQYFGPGTRLTVT.

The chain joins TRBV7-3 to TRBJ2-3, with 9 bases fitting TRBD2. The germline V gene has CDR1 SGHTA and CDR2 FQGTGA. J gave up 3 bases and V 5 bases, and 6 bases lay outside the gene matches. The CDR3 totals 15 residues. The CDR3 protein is CASSPRLAGTDTQYF. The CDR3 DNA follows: TGTGCCAGCAGCCCCCGGCTAGCGGGAACAGATACGCAGTATTTT.

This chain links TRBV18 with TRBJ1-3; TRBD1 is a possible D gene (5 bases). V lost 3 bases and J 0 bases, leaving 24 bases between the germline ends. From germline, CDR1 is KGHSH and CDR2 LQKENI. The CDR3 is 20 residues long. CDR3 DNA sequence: TGTGCCAGCTCACCGTACCCCCCGGGGGTTTGGAGTAACTCTGGAAACACCATATATTTT. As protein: CASSPYPPGVWSNSGNTIYF.

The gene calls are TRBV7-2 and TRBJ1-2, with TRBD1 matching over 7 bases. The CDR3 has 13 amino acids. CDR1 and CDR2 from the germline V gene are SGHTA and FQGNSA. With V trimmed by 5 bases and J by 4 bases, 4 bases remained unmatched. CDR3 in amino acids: CASSLTGIYGYTF. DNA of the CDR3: TGTGCCAGCAGCCTGACAGGGATCTATGGCTACACCTTC.

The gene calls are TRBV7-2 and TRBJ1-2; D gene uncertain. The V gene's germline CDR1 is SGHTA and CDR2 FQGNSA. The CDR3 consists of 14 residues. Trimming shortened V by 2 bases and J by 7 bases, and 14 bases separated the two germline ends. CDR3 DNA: TGTGCCAGCAGCTTACGCGGTAGGGAGAGTGGCTACACCTTC. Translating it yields CASSLRGRESGYTF. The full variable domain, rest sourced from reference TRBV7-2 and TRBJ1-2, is GAGVSQSPSNKVTEKGKDVELRCDPISGHTALYWYRQSLGQGLEFLIYFQGNSAPDKSGLPSDRFSAERTGGSVSTLTIQRTQQEDSAVYLCASSLRGRESGYTFGSGTRLTVV.

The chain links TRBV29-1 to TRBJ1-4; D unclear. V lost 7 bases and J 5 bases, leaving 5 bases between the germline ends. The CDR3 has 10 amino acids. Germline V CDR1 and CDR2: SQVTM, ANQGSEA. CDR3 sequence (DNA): TGCAGCGCGGGAAATGAAAAACTGTTTTTT. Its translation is CSAGNEKLFF.

The chain's CDR3 is CASSATEQGQTQYF. The CDR3 DNA reads as TGTGCCAGCAGCGCCACAGAGCAGGGACAGACCCAGTACTTC. V usage is TRBV7-6 and J usage is TRBJ2-5; D is tentatively TRBD1 or TRBD2 (5 bases each). The CDR3 is made up of 14 amino acids. Germline lookup yields CDR1 SGHVS and CDR2 FNYEAQ. V was trimmed by 5 bases and J by 6 bases, leaving 16 bases between them.

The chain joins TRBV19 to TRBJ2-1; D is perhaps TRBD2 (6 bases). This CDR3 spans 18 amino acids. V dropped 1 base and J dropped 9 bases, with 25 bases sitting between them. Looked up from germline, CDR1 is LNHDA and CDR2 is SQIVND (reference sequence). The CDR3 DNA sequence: TGTGCCAGTAGTATAGGCCGACTCGGGCGCGGGACGAAGGGTGAGCAGTTCTTC. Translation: CASSIGRLGRGTKGEQFF.

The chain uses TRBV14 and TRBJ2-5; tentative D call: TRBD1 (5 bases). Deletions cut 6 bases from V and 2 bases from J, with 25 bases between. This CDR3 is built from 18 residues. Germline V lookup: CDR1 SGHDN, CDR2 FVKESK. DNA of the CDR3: TGTGCCAGCAGTACGAAACGTAGTTATGACAGAATTCAAGAGACCCAGTACTTC. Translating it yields CASSTKRSYDRIQETQYF.

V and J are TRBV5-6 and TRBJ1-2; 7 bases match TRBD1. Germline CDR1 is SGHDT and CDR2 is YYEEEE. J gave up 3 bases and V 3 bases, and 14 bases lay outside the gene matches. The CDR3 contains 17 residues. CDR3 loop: CASSSFRTGTADYGYTF. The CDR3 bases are TGTGCCAGCAGCTCATTTCGTACCGGGACAGCCGACTATGGCTACACCTTC.

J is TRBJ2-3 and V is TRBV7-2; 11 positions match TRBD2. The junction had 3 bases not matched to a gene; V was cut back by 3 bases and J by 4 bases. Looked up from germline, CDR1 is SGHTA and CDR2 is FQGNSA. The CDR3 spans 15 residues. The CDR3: CASSFVLAGADTQYF. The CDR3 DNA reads TGTGCCAGCAGCTTCGTACTAGCGGGAGCAGATACGCAGTATTTT. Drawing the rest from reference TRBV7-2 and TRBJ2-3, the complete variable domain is GAGVSQSPSNKVTEKGKDVELRCDPISGHTALYWYRQSLGQGLEFLIYFQGNSAPDKSGLPSDRFSAERTGGSVSTLTIQRTQQEDSAVYLCASSFVLAGADTQYFGPGTRLTVL.

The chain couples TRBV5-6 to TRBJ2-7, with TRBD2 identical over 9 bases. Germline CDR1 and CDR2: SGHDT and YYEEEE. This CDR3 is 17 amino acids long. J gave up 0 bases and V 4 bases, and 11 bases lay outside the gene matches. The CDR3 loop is CASSGPTSGRTSYEQYF. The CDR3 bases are TGTGCCAGCAGCGGGCCAACTAGCGGGCGCACCTCCTACGAGCAGTACTTC.

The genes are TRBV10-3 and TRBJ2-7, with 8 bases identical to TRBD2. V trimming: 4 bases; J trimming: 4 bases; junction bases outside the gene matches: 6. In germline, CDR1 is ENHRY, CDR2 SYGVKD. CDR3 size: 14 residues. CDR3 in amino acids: CAISGGGIGYEQYF. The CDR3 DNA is TGTGCCATCAGTGGCGGGGGGATTGGGTACGAGCAGTACTTC.

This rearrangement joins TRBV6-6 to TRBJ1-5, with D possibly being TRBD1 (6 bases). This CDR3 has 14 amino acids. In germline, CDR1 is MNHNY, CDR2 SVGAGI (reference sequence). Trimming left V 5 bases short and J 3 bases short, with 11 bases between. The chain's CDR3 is CASSVRDNNQPQHF. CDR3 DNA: TGTGCCAGCAGTGTCCGGGACAACAATCAGCCCCAGCATTTT.

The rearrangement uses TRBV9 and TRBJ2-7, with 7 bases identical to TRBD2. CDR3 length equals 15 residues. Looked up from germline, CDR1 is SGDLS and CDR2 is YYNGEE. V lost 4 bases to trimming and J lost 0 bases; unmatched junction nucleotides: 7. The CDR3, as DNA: TGTGCCAGCAGCCCCACTAGCGCGAGCTCCTACGAGCAGTACTTC. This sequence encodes CASSPTSASSYEQYF.

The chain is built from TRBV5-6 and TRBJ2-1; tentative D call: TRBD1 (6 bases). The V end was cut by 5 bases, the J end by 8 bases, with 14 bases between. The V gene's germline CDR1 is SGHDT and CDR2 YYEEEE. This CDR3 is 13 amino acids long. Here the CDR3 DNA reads TGTGCCAGCAGTTTCACCAGGGGTTATGAGCAGTTCTTC. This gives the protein CASSFTRGYEQFF.

CDR3 coding DNA: TGTGCCAGCAGCTTAGACAGGGGGCGCTTTGAAAAACTGTTTTTT. Residues: CASSLDRGRFEKLFF. V and J are TRBV7-2 and TRBJ1-4, with TRBD1 identical over 9 bases. Losses at the gene ends were 1 base for V and 7 bases for J; bases not matched to a gene: 4. This CDR3 is built from 15 residues. Germline CDR1 reads SGHTA; CDR2 reads FQGNSA.

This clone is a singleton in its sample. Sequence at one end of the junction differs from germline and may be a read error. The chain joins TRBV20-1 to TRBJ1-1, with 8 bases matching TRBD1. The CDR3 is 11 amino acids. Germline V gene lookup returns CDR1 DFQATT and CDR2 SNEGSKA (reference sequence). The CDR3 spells CSALDRAGLRF. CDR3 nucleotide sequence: TGCAGTGCCCTGGACAGGGCCGGGCTACGATTT.

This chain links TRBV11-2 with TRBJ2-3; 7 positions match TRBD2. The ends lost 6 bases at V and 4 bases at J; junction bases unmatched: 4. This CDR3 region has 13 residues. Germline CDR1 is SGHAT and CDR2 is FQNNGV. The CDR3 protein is CASRSGISDTQYF. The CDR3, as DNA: TGTGCCAGCAGAAGCGGGATCTCAGATACGCAGTATTTT.

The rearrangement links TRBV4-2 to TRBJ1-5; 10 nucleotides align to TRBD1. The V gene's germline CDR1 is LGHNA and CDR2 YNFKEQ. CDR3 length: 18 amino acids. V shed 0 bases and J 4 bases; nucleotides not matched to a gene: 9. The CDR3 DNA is TGTGCCAGCAGCCAAGATAGGACAGGGGGTTTTCTTAATCAGCCCCAGCATTTT. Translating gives CASSQDRTGGFLNQPQHF.

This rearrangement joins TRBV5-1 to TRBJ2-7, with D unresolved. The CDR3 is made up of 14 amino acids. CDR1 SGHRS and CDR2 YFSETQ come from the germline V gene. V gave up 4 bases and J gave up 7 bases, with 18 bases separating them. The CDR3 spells CASSTRLGVGEQYF. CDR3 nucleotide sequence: TGCGCCAGCAGCACGCGGTTGGGTGTGGGAGAGCAGTACTTC. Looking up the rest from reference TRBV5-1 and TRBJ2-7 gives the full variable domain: KAGVTQTPRYLIKTRGQQVTLSCSPISGHRSVSWYQQTPGQGLQFLFEYFSETQRNKGNFPGRFSGRQFSNSRSEMNVSTLELGDSALYLCASSTRLGVGEQYFGPGTRLTVT.

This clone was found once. CDR3 loop: CASSEGPKNIQYF. The CDR3 DNA follows: TGTGCCAGCAGTGAAGGGCCGAAAAACATTCAGTACTTC. This rearrangement joins TRBV6-1 to TRBJ2-4; D is ambiguous. The germline gives CDR1 MNHNS, CDR2 SASEGT. This CDR3 comprises 13 residues. Between the trimmed V and J ends, which lost 1 base and 4 bases, there was a span of 5 bases.

The CDR3 nucleotides read TGTGCCAGCTCCGGTGGGATGGACAATGAGCAGTTCTTC. It yields the protein CASSGGMDNEQFF. The V gene is TRBV18, the J gene TRBJ2-1; D gene uncertain. The CDR3 is 13 amino acids. The V end was cut by 6 bases, the J end by 5 bases, with 11 bases between. CDR1 is KGHSH, CDR2 LQKENI, per germline.

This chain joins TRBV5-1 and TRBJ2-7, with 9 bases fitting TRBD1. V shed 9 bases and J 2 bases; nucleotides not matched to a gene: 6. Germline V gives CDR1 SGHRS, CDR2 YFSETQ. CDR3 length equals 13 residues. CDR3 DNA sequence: TGCGCCAACCCGACAGGGGGTCCCTACGAGCAGTACTTC. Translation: CANPTGGPYEQYF.

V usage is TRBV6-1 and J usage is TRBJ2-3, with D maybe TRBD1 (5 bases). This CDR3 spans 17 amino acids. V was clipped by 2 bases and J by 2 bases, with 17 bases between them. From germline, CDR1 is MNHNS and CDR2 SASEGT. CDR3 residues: CASSERRGRATTDTQYF. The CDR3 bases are TGTGCCAGCAGTGAACGAAGGGGCCGGGCGACCACAGATACGCAGTATTTT.

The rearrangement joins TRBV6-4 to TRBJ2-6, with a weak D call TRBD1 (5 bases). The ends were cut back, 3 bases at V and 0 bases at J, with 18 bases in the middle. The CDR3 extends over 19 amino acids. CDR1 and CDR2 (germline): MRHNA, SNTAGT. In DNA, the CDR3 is TGTGCCAGCAGTGAAGAGTTTAGGGGTTTCTCCTCTGGGGCCAACGTCCTGACTTTC. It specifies CASSEEFRGFSSGANVLTF.

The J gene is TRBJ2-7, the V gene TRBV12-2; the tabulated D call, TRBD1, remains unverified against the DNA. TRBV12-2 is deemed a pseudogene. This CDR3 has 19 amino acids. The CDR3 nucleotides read TGTGCAAGTCGCTTAGTCTGGGTATTAACGGGACAGGGCATCGTTGAGCAGTACTTC. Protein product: CASRLVWVLTGQGIVEQYF.

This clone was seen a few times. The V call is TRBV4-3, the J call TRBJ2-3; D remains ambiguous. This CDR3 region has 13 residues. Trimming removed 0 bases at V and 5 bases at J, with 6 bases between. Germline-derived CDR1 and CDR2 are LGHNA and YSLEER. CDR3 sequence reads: CASSQDRLDTQYF. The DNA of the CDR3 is TGCGCCAGCAGCCAAGATCGTCTAGATACGCAGTATTTT.

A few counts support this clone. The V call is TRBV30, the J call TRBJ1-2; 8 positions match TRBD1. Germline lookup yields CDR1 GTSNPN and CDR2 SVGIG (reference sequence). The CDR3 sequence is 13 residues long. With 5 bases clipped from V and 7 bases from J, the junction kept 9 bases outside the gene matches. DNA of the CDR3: TGTGCCTGGGGAAAACAGGGGGTTGGTGGCTACACCTTC. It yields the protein CAWGKQGVGGYTF.

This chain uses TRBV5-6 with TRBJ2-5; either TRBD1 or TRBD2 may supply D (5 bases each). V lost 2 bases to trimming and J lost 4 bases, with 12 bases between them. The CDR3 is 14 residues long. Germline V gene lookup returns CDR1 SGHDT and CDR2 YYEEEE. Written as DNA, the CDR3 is TGTGCCAGCAGCTTCGAGGGGCTGGGAGAGACCCAGTACTTC. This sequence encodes CASSFEGLGETQYF.

CDR3 region: CAWSGLASIQYF. CDR3 DNA sequence: TGTGCCTGGAGTGGACTAGCCAGCATTCAGTACTTC. The chain joins TRBV30 to TRBJ2-4; 7 positions match TRBD2. J gave up 9 bases and V 1 base, and 3 bases lay outside the gene matches. Germline V CDR1 and CDR2: GTSNPN, SVGIG (reference sequence). This CDR3 contains 12 residues.